The rows below give T cell receptor beta chains drawn from one sample of a study of cytomegalovirus exposure and HLA in healthy donors. Sequencing used immunoSEQ multiplex PCR; TCRdb keeps in-frame clones, though not all of them. The repertoire holds 100,000 or so clones, with around two thirds as singletons. Sequences were obtained from PBMCs. The receptors derive from a man aged 25-45 years in good health and CMV-seropositive. The CDR3 runs from the conserved cysteine through the conserved F or W. The D gene is left open where the match is weak. Size is stated for part of the rows, as once, few or many counts, or as a class when the clone is expanded.

j_gene: TRBJ2-2; abundance: -; d_gene: -; len: 16; v_gene: TRBV2; CDR3aa: CASSGVGAAITGELFF; CDR3nt: TGTGCCAGCAGTGGGGTGGGGGCGGCGATCACCGGGGAGCTGTTTTTT
j_gene: TRBJ2-3; abundance: -; d_gene: -; len: 12; v_gene: TRBV4-1; CDR3aa: CASSQLLDTQYF; CDR3nt: TGCGCCAGCAGCCAACTTCTAGATACGCAGTATTTT
j_gene: TRBJ2-1; abundance: once; d_gene: -; len: 13; v_gene: TRBV4-2; CDR3aa: CASSQDVMAGKVF; CDR3nt: TGTGCCAGCAGCCAAGATGTTATGGCGGGGAAGGTCTTC
j_gene: TRBJ2-7; abundance: few; d_gene: -; len: 11; v_gene: TRBV6-5; CDR3aa: CASNIGGEQYF; CDR3nt: TGTGCCAGCAACATAGGGGGCGAGCAGTACTTC
j_gene: TRBJ2-5; abundance: few; d_gene: -; len: 13; v_gene: TRBV19; CDR3aa: CASSITAGETQYF; CDR3nt: TGTGCCAGTAGTATAACTGCGGGAGAGACCCAGTACTTC
j_gene: TRBJ2-6; abundance: once; d_gene: -; len: 15; v_gene: TRBV6-6; CDR3aa: CASSTGFSGANVLTF; CDR3nt: TGTGCCAGCAGTACAGGCTTCTCTGGGGCCAACGTCCTGACTTTC
j_gene: TRBJ2-7; abundance: -; d_gene: -; len: 11; v_gene: TRBV6-1; CDR3aa: CASILALEQYF; CDR3nt: TGTGCCAGCATCTTGGCCCTCGAGCAGTACTTC
j_gene: TRBJ1-5; abundance: few; d_gene: TRBD1; len: 15; v_gene: TRBV19; CDR3aa: CASSIRQGGNQPQHF; CDR3nt: TGTGCCAGTAGTATAAGACAGGGGGGCAATCAGCCCCAGCATTTT
j_gene: TRBJ2-1; abundance: -; d_gene: TRBD2; len: 14; v_gene: TRBV9; CDR3aa: CASSRGGPYNEQFF; CDR3nt: TGTGCCAGCAGCCGGGGGGGCCCCTACAATGAGCAGTTCTTC
j_gene: TRBJ1-1; abundance: -; d_gene: TRBD1; len: 15; v_gene: TRBV27; CDR3aa: CAGPTGGVRNTEAFF; CDR3nt: TGTGCCGGACCGACAGGGGGCGTACGGAACACTGAAGCTTTCTTT
j_gene: TRBJ1-6; abundance: -; d_gene: -; len: 16; v_gene: TRBV4-1; CDR3aa: CASSQGAAGMYSPLHF; CDR3nt: TGCGCCAGCAGCCAAGGTGCGGCAGGGATGTATTCACCCCTCCACTTT
j_gene: TRBJ2-7; abundance: -; d_gene: TRBD2; len: 18; v_gene: TRBV5-4; CDR3aa: CASSTGLAGDHRFYEQYF; CDR3nt: TGTGCCAGCAGCACGGGACTAGCGGGGGACCATCGCTTTTACGAGCAGTACTTC
j_gene: TRBJ2-4; abundance: -; d_gene: TRBD2; len: 16; v_gene: TRBV7-9; CDR3aa: CASSTGLAGLGNIQYF; CDR3nt: TGTGCCAGCAGCACGGGACTAGCGGGACTAGGAAACATTCAGTACTTC
j_gene: TRBJ2-7; abundance: -; d_gene: -; len: 16; v_gene: TRBV5-5; CDR3aa: CASSLRLVQGNYEQYF; CDR3nt: TGTGCCAGCAGCTTGCGGCTGGTCCAGGGGAACTACGAGCAGTACTTC
j_gene: TRBJ1-3; abundance: -; d_gene: -; len: 12; v_gene: TRBV4-1; CDR3aa: CASSQSAGTIYF; CDR3nt: TGCGCCAGCAGCCAGTCAGCGGGGACCATATATTTT
j_gene: TRBJ2-5; abundance: -; d_gene: -; len: 14; v_gene: TRBV7-8; CDR3aa: CASRTVFRGETQYF; CDR3nt: TGTGCCAGCCGGACAGTCTTTAGGGGAGAGACCCAGTACTTC